Below, 7 T cell receptor beta chains from the same sample are listed, as sequenced in a study of T cells in localized non-small cell lung cancer. Profiled with immunoSEQ multiplex PCR; TCRdb holds only in-frame clones, not every one. The table shows some 2,900 clones, with 33% occurring only once. The sequencing used normal lung tissue next to the tumor, collected before any cancer treatment. The receptor source for this set is a man aged 40 to 69 with stage I lung adenocarcinoma.

The chain joins TRBV11-3 to TRBJ2-2, with 14 positions matching TRBD2. Looked up from germline, CDR1 is SGHNT and CDR2 is YENEEA. V lost 1 base and J lost 3; bases outside the gene matches: 7. This CDR3 has 19 residues. The CDR3 reads CASSLGLAGGGGHTGELFF. The CDR3 region has the DNA TGTGCCAGCAGCTTAGGACTAGCGGGAGGGGGAGGTCACACCGGGGAGCTGTTTTTT.

The chain is built from TRBV19 and TRBJ2-7; D gene ambiguous. Germline V gene sequence: CDR1 LNHDA, CDR2 SQIVND (reference sequence). The CDR3 length is 17 residues. Trimming stripped 3 bases from V and 4 bases from J, with 22 bases between. CDR3 DNA sequence: TGTGCCAGTAGTATGGCCCACGGCCGTCAGCCGGCTTACGAGCAGTACTTC. Amino acid sequence: CASSMAHGRQPAYEQYF.

This clone has only a few counts. The genes are TRBV9 and TRBJ2-3; D might be TRBD2 (5 bases). Germline CDR1 is SGDLS and CDR2 is YYNGEE. This CDR3 has 18 amino acids. Between the trimmed V and J ends, which lost 0 bases and 2 bases, there was a span of 19 bases. CDR3 sequence reads: CASSVATSSGGSTDTQYF. The DNA for the CDR3 is TGTGCCAGCAGCGTAGCTACGTCGAGCGGAGGATCCACAGATACGCAGTATTTT. The full variable domain, in which reference TRBV9 and TRBJ2-3 provide the parts outside the CDR3, is DSGVTQTPKHLITATGQRVTLRCSPRSGDLSVYWYQQSLDQGLQFLIQYYNGEERAKGNILERFSAQQFPDLHSELNLSSLELGDSALYFCASSVATSSGGSTDTQYFGPGTRLTVL.

The rearrangement links TRBV18 to TRBJ2-2, with a possible D match to TRBD1 (6 bases). This CDR3 has 16 residues. The V and J ends lost 3 bases and 1 base respectively, with 12 bases between them. Germline CDR1 KGHSH, CDR2 LQKENI. The CDR3 reads CASSPGRGVNTGELFF. CDR3 in DNA: TGTGCCAGCTCACCTGGCAGGGGTGTGAACACCGGGGAGCTGTTTTTT.

This clone was counted a few times. This specimen includes other DNA sequences encoding the same CDR3. The rearrangement uses TRBV14 and TRBJ1-2, with D possibly TRBD1 on 6 matching bases. V shed 4 bases and J shed 5 bases, with 11 bases lying between them. The CDR3 has 13 amino acids. Germline loops: CDR1 SGHDN, CDR2 FVKESK. The CDR3 here is CASSPEDRYGYTF. The CDR3 DNA reads TGTGCCAGCAGCCCCGAGGACAGATATGGCTACACCTTC.

This clone appeared a few times. The DNA for the CDR3 is TGTGCCAGCGGAACAGGGTCGGGAACTGAAGCTTTCTTT. Residues: CASGTGSGTEAFF. The rearrangement uses TRBV9 and TRBJ1-1, with D perhaps TRBD1 (6 bases). CDR3 size: 13 residues. Germline V gene sequence: CDR1 SGDLS, CDR2 YYNGEE. V was clipped by 7 bases and J by 5 bases, with 15 bases between them.

This clone was counted a few times. A read error may produce the germline difference seen at one junction end. The chain uses TRBV6-8 and TRBJ2-3; maybe TRBD2 (6 bases). CDR1 is MNHGY, CDR2 SAAAGT, per germline. This CDR3 contains 15 residues. CDR3: CAISSGVSGTDTQYF. CDR3 bases: TGTGCCATCAGTTCGGGAGTTTCTGGCACAGATACGCAGTATTTT.